This T cell receptor (beta chain) derives from a study of regulatory T cells in long-lasting Graves disease. For the study at large: The definition of persistent Graves' disease was over 5 years of antithyroid drugs with positive TSH receptor antibodies.

Sample time point: persistent/refractory GD, antithyroid drugs over 5 years with positive TRAb. Researchers made the TCR library from RNA that was extracted from PBMCs. Graves' disease diagnosis was established per American Thyroid Association guidelines. This clonotype was detected many times. Its target is not known. TCR beta libraries were built with iRepertoire HTBI primers and Arm-PCR of CDR3 regions. TCRdb re-called the multiplex PCR reads through MiXCR, storing one row per CDR3 protein. This table holds some 450,000 distinct CDR3 sequences, about a quarter found once. Points from the study as a whole: Persistent patients had more shared public clonotypes (around 3,000) than new patients (roughly 940). Limited sample numbers may have lowered accuracy.

This clonotype originated in a female donor with Graves disease. The sample here was peripheral blood mononuclear cells (PBMCs), taken when the disease was refractory, from a patient treated with antithyroid drugs.

The CDR3 nucleotides are TGCGCCAGCAGCTTGGCTGGGACTGATACGCAGTATTTT. The encoded protein is CASSLAGTDTQYF. The chain joins TRBV5-1 to TRBJ2-3; D possibly corresponds to TRBD2 (6 bases). The germline V and J ends were trimmed by 0 bases and 6 bases, with 8 bases remaining between them. Germline V CDR1 and CDR2: SGHRS, YFSETQ. The CDR3 runs 13 residues.